These 32 T cell receptor beta chains originate from one sample sequenced in a study of T cell repertoires in cytomegalovirus infection. Each CDR3 protein gets one entry after TCRdb re-called the reads with MiXCR. The sample holds 150,000 to 200,000 distinct CDR3 sequences, roughly 9% seen once. The specimen was PBMCs. These receptors came from a human donor in good health (CMV status not recorded). Some clones in this sample may be carry-over from other donors' samples.

This clonotype has ten or more counts. At one of its ends the junction is not consistent with the germline gene, which may arise from a read error. The rearrangement uses TRBV7-7 and TRBJ2-1; D is ambiguous. In germline, CDR1 is SSHAT, CDR2 FNYEAQ (reference sequence). CDR3 length: 15 residues. CDR3 residues: CASSLAPSSYNEQFF. CDR3 DNA sequence: TGTGCTAGCAGCTTAGCTCCAAGCTCCTACAATGAGCAGTTCTTC.

The chain is built from TRBV30 and TRBJ2-1; no definite D call. Per the germline V gene, CDR1 is GTSNPN and CDR2 is SVGIG (reference sequence). V was clipped by 1 base and J by 9 bases, with 10 bases between them. The CDR3 runs 12 residues. The CDR3 loop reads CAWSDEEAEQFF. CDR3 bases: TGTGCCTGGAGTGACGAAGAGGCTGAGCAGTTCTTC. Combining the CDR3 with reference TRBV30 and TRBJ2-1 gives the whole variable domain SQTIHQWPATLVQPVGSPLSLECTVEGTSNPNLYWYRQAAGRGLQLLFYSVGIGQISSEVPQNLSASRPQDRQFILSSKKLLLSDSGFYLCAWSDEEAEQFFGPGTRLTVL.

V is TRBV28 and J is TRBJ1-1; D is uncertain. The CDR3 sequence is 14 residues long. Trimming left V 6 bases short and J 0 bases short, with 11 bases between. Germline CDR1 MDHEN, CDR2 SYDVKM. The CDR3 bases are TGTGCCAGCAGCGACCGCCTCATGAACACTGAAGCTTTCTTT. Encoded protein: CASSDRLMNTEAFF.

The chain couples TRBV7-3 to TRBJ2-3; perhaps D is TRBD1 or TRBD2 (6 bases each). V was trimmed by 6 bases and J by 6 bases, leaving 16 bases between them. Looked up from germline, CDR1 is SGHTA and CDR2 is FQGTGA. The CDR3 spans 14 residues. CDR3 in amino acids: CASRRWRRGDTQYF. CDR3 DNA: TGTGCCAGCAGAAGGTGGCGGAGGGGGGATACGCAGTATTTT.

This clonotype has ten or more counts. V usage is TRBV20-1 and J usage is TRBJ2-3; a weak D match, TRBD2 (7 bases). Germline V gene sequence: CDR1 DFQATT, CDR2 SNEGSKA (reference sequence). V lost 7 bases and J lost 0, with 14 bases in between. The CDR3 totals 14 residues. CDR3 nucleotide sequence: TGCAGTGAAGGGGCGGGGGCTAGCACAGATACGCAGTATTTT. This gives the protein CSEGAGASTDTQYF.

A remark on this clonotype: This sequence may be a read error, since a much larger clone differs from it by one base. Without the conserved terminal phenylalanine or tryptophan, this CDR3 likely stems from a read error. The CDR3 spells CASSQGQGVYEQYY. The CDR3 nucleotides are TGTGCCAGCAGCCAGGGACAGGGCGTCTACGAGCAGTACTAC. The chain combines TRBV5-3 with TRBJ2-7, with 9 bases identical to TRBD1. TRBV5-3 has ORF status, its function being uncertain. Trimming at V came to 8 bases and at J to 3 bases, leaving 9 bases not matched to a gene. There are 14 residues in the CDR3.

This clonotype was counted ten times or more. The chain couples TRBV12-3 or TRBV12-4 to TRBJ2-3; 7 positions match TRBD2. This CDR3 contains 12 residues. Losses at the gene ends were 5 bases for V and 9 bases for J; bases not matched to a gene: 5. Here the CDR3 reads CASSQDGGTQYF. Here the CDR3 DNA reads TGTGCCAGCAGTCAGGACGGGGGGACGCAGTATTTT.

This clonotype was recorded at least ten times. The genes are TRBV10-3 and TRBJ1-1, with 11 bases matching TRBD1. V shed 8 bases and J 4 bases; nucleotides not matched to a gene: 3. Germline CDR1 reads ENHRY; CDR2 reads SYGVKD. The CDR3 covers 13 residues. The CDR3 sequence is CAILGTGGTEAFF. CDR3 DNA: TGTGCCATCCTGGGGACAGGGGGCACTGAAGCTTTCTTT.

This clonotype appeared many times. The chain joins TRBV28 to TRBJ2-7; D unclear. Trimming removed 6 bases at V and 3 bases at J, with 15 bases between. The germline V gene has CDR1 MDHEN and CDR2 SYDVKM. This CDR3 is 14 amino acids long. The CDR3 sequence is CASSPPGYSYEQYF. CDR3 coding DNA: TGTGCCAGCAGCCCCCCCGGGTATAGCTACGAGCAGTACTTC.

This clonotype was seen repeatedly, ten times or more. V gene TRBV28 combines with J gene TRBJ2-2; 9 nucleotides align to TRBD2. Germline-derived CDR1 and CDR2 are MDHEN and SYDVKM. This CDR3 has 15 residues. The V gene end was trimmed by 7 bases and the J gene end by 4 bases; junction bases not matched to a gene: 7. CDR3 nucleotide sequence: TGTGCCAGCATCTCCAGTAGCGGGGGCACCGGGGAGCTGTTTTTT. Amino acids: CASISSSGGTGELFF.

This clonotype was recorded at least ten times. V gene TRBV7-2 combines with J gene TRBJ2-5; 9 bases match TRBD1. Trimming took 4 bases from V and 2 from J; bases not matched to a gene: 5. This CDR3 has 15 amino acids. Germline loops: CDR1 SGHTA, CDR2 FQGNSA. CDR3: CASSSGQGKQETQYF. CDR3 in DNA: TGTGCCAGCAGCTCGGGACAGGGAAAGCAAGAGACCCAGTACTTC.

This clonotype was counted ten times or more. The chain uses TRBV7-6 and TRBJ2-3, with 9 bases that match TRBD2. Trimming took 5 bases from V and 2 from J; bases not matched to a gene: 5. The germline CDR1 and CDR2 sequences are SGHVS and FNYEAQ. This CDR3 is built from 15 residues. The CDR3 here is CASSTTSGFTDTQYF. CDR3 bases: TGTGCCAGCAGCACGACTAGCGGATTCACAGATACGCAGTATTTT.

In this sample, this clonotype turned up a few times. The chain recombines TRBV28 with TRBJ2-1; TRBD1 might be the D (6 bases). The germline V and J ends were trimmed by 5 bases and 6 bases, with 17 bases remaining between them. In germline, CDR1 is MDHEN, CDR2 SYDVKM. The CDR3 consists of 15 residues. CDR3 in amino acids: CASSAAGAFINEQFF. DNA for the CDR3: TGTGCCAGCAGTGCGGCAGGGGCGTTCATCAATGAGCAGTTCTTC.

At least ten counts were recorded for this clonotype. This chain connects TRBV6-2 or TRBV6-3 to TRBJ2-1, with a weak D call TRBD2 (6 bases). The CDR3 has 14 residues. Trimming stripped 4 bases from V and 8 bases from J, with 15 bases between. The germline V gene encodes CDR1 MNHEY and CDR2 SVGEGT. CDR3 DNA: TGTGCCAGCAGTTCCTGGAGGGCCGACGATGAGCAGTTCTTC. Residues: CASSSWRADDEQFF.

This clonotype was seen a handful of times. V and J are TRBV29-1 and TRBJ2-3; 7 bases agree with TRBD2. Trimming took 3 bases from V and 4 from J; bases not matched to a gene: 13. Germline V CDR1 and CDR2: SQVTM, ANQGSEA. The CDR3 is made up of 16 amino acids. CDR3 amino acids: CSVEYSSGEDADTQYF. The CDR3 bases are TGCAGCGTTGAGTACTCTAGCGGAGAGGATGCAGATACGCAGTATTTT.

On this clonotype itself: One base away lies a much larger clone, so this may be a sequencing read error. This chain links TRBV27 with TRBJ2-1, with no clear D. CDR1 and CDR2 (germline): MNHEY, SMNVEV (reference sequence). The CDR3 length is 16 residues. Trimming shortened V by 4 bases and J by 9 bases, and 22 bases separated the two germline ends. CDR3: CASSYSPRHGPGEQFF. The CDR3 DNA reads as TGTGCCAGCAGTTACTCGCCGCGACACGGCCCAGGTGAGCAGTTCTTC.

On this clonotype itself: A read error is possible here, since a much larger clone lies one base away. This chain connects TRBV7-8 to TRBJ2-7; 14 bases agree with TRBD2. Germline V gives CDR1 SGHVS, CDR2 FQNEAQ. V was clipped by 5 bases and J by 5 bases; unmatched bases: 5. CDR3 length: 15 amino acids. The CDR3 nucleotides are TGTGCCAGCAGCCGAGGGACTAGCGGGAGCCACGAGCAGTACTTC. It is translated as CASSRGTSGSHEQYF.

This clonotype was observed many times. J is TRBJ1-2 and V is TRBV7-9; TRBD1 matches at 11 bases. With V trimmed by 3 bases and J by 3 bases, 6 bases remained unmatched. CDR1 is SEHNR, CDR2 FQNEAQ, per germline (reference sequence). The CDR3 length is 16 residues. The CDR3 region has the DNA TGTGCCAGCAGCTTGGACAGGGGGCGCAGGGACTATGGCTACACCTTC. Translating gives CASSLDRGRRDYGYTF.

Turning to this clonotype: A much larger clone differs by one base, so this may be a read error. This chain uses TRBV6-2 or TRBV6-3 with TRBJ2-7; D ambiguous. CDR1 is MNHEY, CDR2 SVGEGT, per germline. This CDR3 has 15 residues. The CDR3: CASGYYSRVSYEQYF. DNA of the CDR3: TGTGCCAGCGGTTACTACTCCCGGGTGTCGTACGAGCAGTACTTC.

This clonotype was detected many times. The J gene is TRBJ1-1, the V gene TRBV5-1; no clear D. V lost 0 bases, J lost 0 bases, and 9 bases lay in between. The germline V gene encodes CDR1 SGHRS and CDR2 YFSETQ. This CDR3 spans 15 amino acids. The CDR3 DNA follows: TGCGCCAGCAGCTTGGCTGGCAGCATGAACACTGAAGCTTTCTTT. It translates to CASSLAGSMNTEAFF. The full variable domain, its missing parts supplied by reference TRBV5-1 and TRBJ1-1, is KAGVTQTPRYLIKTRGQQVTLSCSPISGHRSVSWYQQTPGQGLQFLFEYFSETQRNKGNFPGRFSGRQFSNSRSEMNVSTLELGDSALYLCASSLAGSMNTEAFFGQGTRLTVV.

V gene TRBV5-4 combines with J gene TRBJ2-2, with TRBD1 matching 12 bases. Trimming removed 2 bases from V and 7 bases from J; junction bases left unmatched: 9. There are 17 residues in the CDR3. Germline CDR1 and CDR2: SGHNT and YYREEE (reference sequence). The CDR3 DNA sequence: TGTGCCAGCAGCTTACCGGGACAGGGGGCTGTGAGCGGGGAGCTGTTTTTT. Translating gives CASSLPGQGAVSGELFF. Filled out from reference TRBV5-4 and TRBJ2-2, the complete variable domain reads ETGVTQSPTHLIKTRGQQVTLRCSSQSGHNTVSWYQQALGQGPQFIFQYYREEENGRGNFPPRFSGLQFPNYSSELNVNALELDDSALYLCASSLPGQGAVSGELFFGEGSRLTVL.

This clonotype was observed many times. This rearrangement joins TRBV7-2 to TRBJ2-1, with D tentatively TRBD2 (6 bases). The V gene lost 5 bases and the J gene lost 3 bases, with 14 bases spanning the gap. The CDR3 has 15 amino acids. Germline V lookup: CDR1 SGHTA, CDR2 FQGNSA. CDR3: CASSRDFFGYNEQFF. The CDR3 nucleotides read TGTGCCAGCAGCCGGGACTTTTTTGGCTACAATGAGCAGTTCTTC.

This clonotype was seen at least ten times. The chain carries TRBV11-2 and TRBJ1-2, with D hard to call. This CDR3 has 15 residues. Germline-derived CDR1 and CDR2 are SGHAT and FQNNGV. Trimming left V 0 bases short and J 5 bases short, with 13 bases between. DNA for the CDR3: TGTGCCAGCAGCTTAGAAGTAACAGCCTTTTATGGCTACACCTTC. This gives the protein CASSLEVTAFYGYTF.

This clonotype was seen a few times. J is TRBJ2-2 and V is TRBV24-1, with D maybe TRBD2 (6 bases). V shed 7 bases and J shed 5 bases, with 22 bases lying between them. Germline CDR1 KGHDR, CDR2 SFDVKD. CDR3 length: 17 amino acids. The CDR3, as DNA: TGTGCCACCAGAGAGGAGCGACCGGGACTGGGAACCGGGGAGCTGTTTTTT. It is translated as CATREERPGLGTGELFF.

This clonotype has ten or more counts. The chain has TRBV7-6 and TRBJ2-7; D unresolved. This CDR3 has 14 amino acids. Germline V gene lookup returns CDR1 SGHVS and CDR2 FNYEAQ. The V and J ends lost 4 bases and 0 bases respectively, with 10 bases between them. CDR3 sequence reads: CASSSDVSSYEQYV. The CDR3 DNA is TGTGCCAGCAGCTCCGACGTTAGCTCCTACGAGCAGTACGTC.

This clonotype was counted between two and nine times. The CDR3 bases are TGCAGTGCAAGGACCGGGACCACTAATTCACCCCTCCACTTT. Its translation: CSARTGTTNSPLHF. The chain joins TRBV20-1 to TRBJ1-6, with a weak D call TRBD1 (5 bases). Germline V lookup: CDR1 DFQATT, CDR2 SNEGSKA (reference sequence). The V end was cut by 6 bases, the J end by 6 bases, with 15 bases between. The CDR3 has 14 residues.

This clonotype has at least ten counts. V is TRBV19 and J is TRBJ2-5; the match to TRBD2 covers 14 bases. Germline assignment: CDR1 LNHDA and CDR2 SQIVND (reference sequence). The CDR3 runs to 15 residues. The V and J ends lost 7 bases and 5 bases, in that order; junction bases with no gene match: 6. This chain's CDR3 is CASKGLAGVMETQYF. The CDR3, as DNA: TGTGCCAGTAAGGGACTAGCGGGAGTGATGGAGACCCAGTACTTC.

A remark on this clonotype: One base away lies a much larger clone, so this may be a sequencing read error. The chain couples TRBV7-2 to TRBJ2-1; 7 bases fit TRBD1. The CDR3 consists of 15 residues. Germline V gives CDR1 SGHTA, CDR2 FQGNSA. CDR3 sequence (DNA): TGTGCCAACAGCCCACAGGGGACGACCTACAATGAGCAGTTCTTC. Its translation is CANSPQGTTYNEQFF.

This clonotype showed up many times. The rearrangement joins TRBV6-4 to TRBJ2-1, with 11 bases lining up with TRBD1. CDR1 is MRHNA and CDR2 is SNTAGT in the germline V gene. J was trimmed by 5 bases and V by 2 bases; bases with no gene match: 5. The CDR3 totals 16 residues. CDR3 DNA: TGTGCCAGCAGTGACACCCGGGACAGGGGGAACAATGAGCAGTTCTTC. This sequence encodes CASSDTRDRGNNEQFF.

The sample holds many counts of this clonotype. J is TRBJ2-3 and V is TRBV5-6; 10 bases match TRBD1. The trim removed 2 bases at V and 3 bases at J, leaving 3 bases unmatched. The CDR3 contains 15 residues. Per the germline V gene, CDR1 is SGHDT and CDR2 is YYEEEE. The CDR3 is CASSFLGQGTDTQYF. Here the CDR3 DNA reads TGTGCCAGCAGCTTCCTGGGACAGGGGACAGATACGCAGTATTTT.

This clonotype came up many times. V usage is TRBV7-2 and J usage is TRBJ2-1, with a tentative D call TRBD2 (7 bases). Germline V gives CDR1 SGHTA, CDR2 FQGNSA. This CDR3 comprises 15 residues. V dropped 6 bases and J dropped 7 bases, with 19 bases sitting between them. This CDR3 reads CASRFDRGAQNEQFF. The CDR3 region has the DNA TGTGCCAGCAGGTTTGACCGGGGGGCTCAAAATGAGCAGTTCTTC.

V and J are TRBV29-1 and TRBJ1-1, with a possible D match to TRBD1 (5 bases). The CDR3 length is 12 residues. Per the germline V gene, CDR1 is SQVTM and CDR2 is ANQGSEA. Trimming left V 3 bases short and J 4 bases short, with 9 bases between. CDR3 sequence reads: CSVDTQGTEAFF. The CDR3, as DNA: TGCAGCGTTGATACCCAGGGCACTGAAGCTTTCTTT.